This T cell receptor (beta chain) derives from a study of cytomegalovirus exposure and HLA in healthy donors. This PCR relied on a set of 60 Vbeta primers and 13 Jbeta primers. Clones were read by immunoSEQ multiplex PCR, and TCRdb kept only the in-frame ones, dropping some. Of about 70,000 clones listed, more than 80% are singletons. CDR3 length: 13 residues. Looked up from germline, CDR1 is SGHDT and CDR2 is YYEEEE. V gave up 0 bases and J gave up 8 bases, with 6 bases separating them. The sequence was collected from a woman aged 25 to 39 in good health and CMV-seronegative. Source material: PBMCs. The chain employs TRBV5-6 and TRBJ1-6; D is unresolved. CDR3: CASSLGVDSPLHF. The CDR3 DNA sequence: TGTGCCAGCAGCTTGGGTGTCGATTCACCCCTCCACTTT.